This T cell receptor (beta chain) is from a study of shared clonotypes between healthy human individuals. Study findings and constraints: Compared with clonotypes that all four donors shared, non-shared clonotypes had lower generation probabilities. In having few donors, the study represented limited genetic and exposure-history diversity.

About this clone itself: Its antigen remains unidentified.

Genomic DNA (from each subset) was split evenly across several immunoSEQ plates. Some clones are missing from TCRdb's copy, which holds only in-frame ones; the method was immunoSEQ multiplex PCR. This table holds more than 2 million clones, over 85% found once. The V gene's germline CDR1 is LNHDA and CDR2 SQIVND (reference sequence). V was pared by 3 bases and J by 2 bases, with 8 bases between. The CDR3 covers 15 residues. The rearrangement links TRBV19 to TRBJ2-6; D may be TRBD2 (5 bases). This TCR was sampled from a man between 18 and 29 years old in good health. Sequencing was done on a sample of naive CD4+ T cells sorted from blood. The subset was: CD45RA+ positively selected. The CDR3 coding sequence is TGTGCCAGTAGTATCCGGGAAGCTGGGGCCAACGTCCTGACTTTC. Translated, it gives CASSIREAGANVLTF.